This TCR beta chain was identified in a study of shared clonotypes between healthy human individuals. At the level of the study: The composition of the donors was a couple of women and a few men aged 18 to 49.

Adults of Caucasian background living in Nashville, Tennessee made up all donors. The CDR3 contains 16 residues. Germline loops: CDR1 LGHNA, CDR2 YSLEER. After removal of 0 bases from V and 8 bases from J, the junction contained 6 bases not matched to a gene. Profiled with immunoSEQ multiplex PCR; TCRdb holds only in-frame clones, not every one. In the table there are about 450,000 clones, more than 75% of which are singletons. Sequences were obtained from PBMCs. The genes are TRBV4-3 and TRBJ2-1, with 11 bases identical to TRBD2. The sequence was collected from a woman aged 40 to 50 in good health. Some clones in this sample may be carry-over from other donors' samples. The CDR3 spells CASSQDMGLAVDEQFF. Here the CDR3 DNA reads TGCGCCAGCAGCCAAGATATGGGACTAGCGGTGGATGAGCAGTTCTTC.